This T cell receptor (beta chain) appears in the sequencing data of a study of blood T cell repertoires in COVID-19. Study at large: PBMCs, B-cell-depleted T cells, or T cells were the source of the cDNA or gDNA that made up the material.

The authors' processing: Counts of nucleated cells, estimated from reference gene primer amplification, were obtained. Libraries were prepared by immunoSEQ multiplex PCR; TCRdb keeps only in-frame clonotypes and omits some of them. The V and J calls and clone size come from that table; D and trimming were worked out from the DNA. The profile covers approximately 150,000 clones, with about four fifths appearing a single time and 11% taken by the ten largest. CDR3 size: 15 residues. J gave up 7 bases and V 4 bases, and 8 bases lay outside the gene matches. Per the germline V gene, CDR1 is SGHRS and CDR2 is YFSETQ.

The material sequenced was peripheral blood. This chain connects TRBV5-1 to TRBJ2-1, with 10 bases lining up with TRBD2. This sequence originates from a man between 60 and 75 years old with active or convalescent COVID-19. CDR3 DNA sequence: TGCGCCAGCAGCCAGGTAGGACTAGCGGAGAATGAGCAGTTCTTC. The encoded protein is CASSQVGLAENEQFF.